These T cell receptor beta chains were read from a single sample in a study of response to subunit inactivated influenza vaccine. TCRdb reprocessed the RT-PCR reads with MiXCR, giving one entry per CDR3 protein. The sample has roughly 760,000 distinct CDR3 sequences; 21% are singletons. The sample here was PBMCs from blood, taken roughly 5 days after vaccination. These receptor sequences come from a man aged 45-60 years who received an inactivated influenza vaccine. Both conserved end residues are trimmed from each CDR3. Fields, in order: V gene, CDR3 protein.

TRBV5-5 | ASSWTSSYNEQF
TRBV6-1 | ASRPGQFSSYEQY
TRBV12-3/TRBV12-4 | ASSIRQGYT
TRBV20-1 | SAATGGPAGANVLT
TRBV20-1 | SARDRLDQF
TRBV27 | ASSPTAGTGNQPQH
TRBV20-1 | SVMDRIGHEQY
TRBV20-1 | SARDPGRVLEQY
TRBV12-3/TRBV12-4 | ASSEFRKAHYGYT
TRBV29-1 | SVPGPSYEQY
TRBV28 | ASRDFPAYEQY
TRBV5-1 | ASSLLLSGGDTGELF
TRBV11-1 | ASSPAEGLADSYNEQF
TRBV5-5 | ASSLFARGRGGRESFHQETQY
TRBV9 | ASTRGGGDTEAF
TRBV20-1 | SASGGGFASSTDTQY
TRBV21-1 | ASSPGGGRQETQY
TRBV29-1 | SVVLDSTYNEQF
TRBV5-1 | ASSLVQGMTGELF
TRBV7-2 | ASRQVADGTEAF
TRBV28 | ASSTPRASYEQY
TRBV20-1 | SAMGVRRTDTQY
TRBV11-2 | ASSSAPYSGRRRPYNEQF
TRBV7-2 | ASSLNPIGRENTEAF
TRBV27 | ASSPVVGQYFYEQY
TRBV6-5 | ASSYSGLAFTDTQY
TRBV7-9 | ASSLAGSTNEKLF
TRBV25-1 | ASSDFGLAGGGEQF
TRBV3-1 | ASSGLAGETQY
TRBV7-9 | ASSSQGDTEAF
TRBV14 | ASSLLRGQGTYNEQF
TRBV20-1 | SARIVPGRFRREEGETQY
TRBV29-1 | SVDFQGEQETQY
TRBV12-3/TRBV12-4 | ASTPGAGRETQY
TRBV29-1 | SVVAVTQY
TRBV10-3 | AISETSSSYYNEQF
TRBV7-9 | ASRANMGGRRDEQF
TRBV7-6 | ASSLVSLAADVGNEQF
TRBV20-1 | SALDREVGELF
TRBV12-3/TRBV12-4 | ASSLAGQGGINEQF
TRBV4-1 | ASSKGTEAF
TRBV9 | ASSVAPGAPYEQY
TRBV27 | ASSPGTSGTNEQF
TRBV6-2/TRBV6-3 | ASGPTAYNEQF
TRBV12-3/TRBV12-4 | ASSLDRRGYGYT
TRBV10-3 | ATVGGTDTQY
TRBV11-1 | ASSFWDPSETQY
TRBV20-1 | SAPHIGGRDEQY
TRBV20-1 | SATPQSGTQETQY
TRBV5-1 | ASSRLAAGTDTQY
TRBV28 | ASSLWGVSSYEQY
TRBV21-1 | ASKGGRTIETQY
TRBV7-8 | ASSNLIKGYQETQY
TRBV14 | ASSQGPGGKETQY
TRBV15 | ATSSQKEQF
TRBV29-1 | SAGLAGEGPDTQY
TRBV7-2 | ASTSGTLRADTQY
TRBV9 | ASSDLRQANTGELF
TRBV20-1 | SAFRQGYT